The 23 T cell receptor beta chains presented below share a single source sample, sequenced in a study of CD8+ T cells in alopecia areata (dated by TCRdb to 2017 to 2018). Cells from mouse cutaneous lymph nodes were pooled, stained for CD4, CD8alpha, NKG2D, NKG2ACE and other markers, and then sorted on a BD Influx. To prepare the library, the immunoSEQ multiplex PCR assay was applied. RNA was extracted from all samples and reverse transcribed into cDNA, which served as template for TCR sequencing. This immuneACCESS table, as held by TCRdb, lists in-frame sequences with V and J called but not all clones. Of the missing ones, under half trace to an unresolved V gene in checked studies; the others have no known cause. The data for this sample show approximately 280,000 clones, each detected more than once. About 1.1% of the sample is in the top ten clones. The sequenced material came from CD4+ T cells sorted from a lymph node. The receptors stem from a C3H/HeJ mouse with alopecia areata. This strain is characterized by the MHC haplotype H2-k.

A few counts support this clone. Genes here carry mouse names. The read terminates 4 residues before the CDR3 end, so the remaining end is supplied by the germline J gene. V usage is TRBV19 and J usage is TRBJ2-5; the match to TRBD2 covers 11 bases. The germline V gene has CDR1 FNHDT and CDR2 SITEND (reference sequence). CDR3 size: 16 residues. The J segment lost 0 bases and the V segment lost 5 bases, leaving 5 bases of the junction unmatched. Incomplete CDR3 DNA: TGTGCCAGCAGGCGGGACTGGGGGAGTAACCAAGAC. Translating gives CASRRDWGSNQD. The whole CDR3 region reads CASRRDWGSNQDTQYF.

Regarding this clone: All gene names here are mouse names. The read comes to an end 3 residues before the CDR3 does, leaving the germline J gene to fill in the end. The chain is built from TRBV5 and TRBJ1-6; TRBD1 might be the D (5 bases). TRBJ1-6 is an ORF, with its function uncertain. Trimming removed 4 bases at V and 0 bases at J, with 10 bases between. Germline-derived CDR1 and CDR2 are LGHNA and YNLKQL (reference sequence). CDR3 length: 16 amino acids. CDR3 protein: CASSLEDISYNSPLYF. The covered CDR3 bases are TGTGCCAGCAGCCTGGAGGACATTTCCTATAATTCGCCC.

This clone was seen more than once but under ten times. Gene names refer to mouse genes. The CDR3 end lies 4 residues beyond the end of the read and is filled in from the germline J gene. The chain links TRBV13-1 to TRBJ1-1; 7 bases match TRBD1. Germline lookup yields CDR1 NSHNY and CDR2 SYGAGN. The CDR3 runs 13 residues. The CDR3 region is CASSGAGTAEVFF. The CDR3 bases that were read are TGTGCCAGCAGTGGCGCTGGGACAGCA.

Comments on this clone: Gene labels here are mouse ones. The read ends 3 residues shy of where the CDR3 ends; the end is completed using the germline J gene. The rearrangement uses TRBV1 and TRBJ1-6; D ambiguous. TRBJ1-6 is sorted into the ORF group, with uncertain function. Germline loops: CDR1 NSQYPW, CDR2 LRSPGD (reference sequence). Trimming pared 0 bases from V and 8 bases from J, leaving 8 bases between. This CDR3 spans 14 amino acids. The DNA read from the CDR3 is TGCACCTGCAGTGCAGATCGGAGGGATTCGCCC. It translates to CTCSADRRDSP. The full CDR3 protein reads CTCSADRRDSPLYF.

In this sample, this clone turned up a few times. A much bigger clone sits one base away, suggesting this may be a read error. Gene labels here are mouse ones. The read stops 4 residues short of the end of the CDR3; the missing end is completed from the germline J gene. The genes are TRBV13-3 and TRBJ2-3; D is undetermined. Trimming left V 5 bases short and J 0 bases short, with 4 bases between. The CDR3 has 12 amino acids. CDR1 is NNHDY and CDR2 is SYVADS in the germline V gene. CDR3: CASSLSAETLYF. CDR3 DNA (partial): TGTGCCAGCAGCCTCAGTGCAGAA.

Worth noting for this clone: The gene names given are mouse names. The read falls 4 residues short of the CDR3 end, and the missing part is taken from the germline J gene. The V gene is TRBV1, the J gene TRBJ2-5; 11 bases map to TRBD1. This CDR3 spans 14 amino acids. Germline CDR1 and CDR2: NSQYPW and LRSPGD (reference sequence). The DNA read from the CDR3 is TGCACCTGCAGTGGGGGACAGGGGGTAGAC. It translates to CTCSGGQGVD. The complete CDR3 protein is CTCSGGQGVDTQYF.

In the case of this clone: The listed genes are named as in mouse. The read is 4 residues too short to cover the CDR3 end, so that end is filled in from the germline J gene. Other DNA sequences in the same sample also yield this CDR3. The chain links TRBV13-2 to TRBJ2-2, with 7 bases identical to TRBD1. Trimming cost V 2 bases and J 0 bases; bases outside gene matches: 1. Germline values: CDR1 NNHNN, CDR2 SYGAGS (reference sequence). This CDR3 region has 15 residues. The CDR3 region is CASGEGTANTGQLYF. The sequenced CDR3 bases are TGTGCCAGCGGTGAAGGGACAGCAAACACCGGG.

Worth noting for this clone: Gene and germline names: mouse. Read sequence stops 4 residues before the CDR3 end, and the germline J gene provides the missing end. The V call is TRBV31, the J call TRBJ2-1; the match to TRBD2 covers 9 bases. Germline V gene data show CDR1 as GKSSPN and CDR2 as SITVG. This CDR3 spans 13 amino acids. Here the CDR3 reads CAWVGGLGAEQFF. The sequenced part of the CDR3 DNA is TGTGCCTGGGTGGGGGGGCTTGGAGCT.

This clone was observed a few times. Gene and germline names: mouse. The CDR3 goes on 4 residues after the read ends, and that part is filled in from the germline J gene. V is TRBV13-1 and J is TRBJ2-1; 8 bases align to TRBD1. The CDR3 is 13 amino acids. Germline loops: CDR1 NSHNY, CDR2 SYGAGN. Partial CDR3 DNA: TGTGCCAGCAGTGACACAGGGGGGGCT. This codes for CASSDTGGA. The complete CDR3 sequence is CASSDTGGAEQFF.

As to this clone: Gene names are the mouse ones. Read coverage stops 4 residues before the CDR3 terminus; the germline J gene supplies the remainder. Other DNA sequences in the same sample also yield this CDR3. The chain links TRBV1 to TRBJ2-3; tentatively, D is TRBD2 (6 bases). Germline CDR1 NSQYPW, CDR2 LRSPGD (reference sequence). The ends were cut back, 3 bases at V and 0 bases at J, with 10 bases in the middle. CDR3 length equals 15 residues. CDR3 bases read: TGCACCTGCAGTGCTGGCTGGGGAAGTGCAGAA. Translated, it gives CTCSAGWGSAE. The entire CDR3 sequence reads CTCSAGWGSAETLYF.

With regard to this clone: Gene names are mouse gene names. The covered CDR3 bases are TGTGCCAGCAGTGTGAGGGGGCTTAATTCGCCC. It yields the protein CASSVRGLNSP. The whole CDR3 protein reads CASSVRGLNSPLYF. The chain is built from TRBV13-1 and TRBJ1-6; 7 nucleotides agree with TRBD1. The CDR3 end is not reached by the read, which stops 3 residues before it; the germline J gene fills it in. TRBJ1-6 is identified as an open reading frame with a role that is uncertain. The CDR3 loop spans 14 amino acids. Germline assignment: CDR1 NSHNY and CDR2 SYGAGN. The ends lost 3 bases at V and 6 bases at J; junction bases unmatched: 3.

As regards this clone: Germline and genes: mouse. The read terminates 4 residues before the CDR3 end, so the remaining end is supplied by the germline J gene. The same CDR3 arises from other DNA sequences in this sample as well. V usage is TRBV17 and J usage is TRBJ2-1; maybe TRBD1 (5 bases). Trimming left V 3 bases short and J 4 bases short, with 7 bases between. The CDR3 totals 13 residues. Germline assignment: CDR1 MNHDT and CDR2 YYDKIL. The CDR3 reads CASSSQGYAEQFF. The DNA read from the CDR3 is TGTGCTAGCAGTAGTCAGGGATATGCT.

Points on this clone: Each gene name is a mouse one. The CDR3 is cut off 4 residues early in the read; its end comes from the germline J gene. This specimen includes other DNA sequences encoding the same CDR3. The chain joins TRBV19 to TRBJ2-7, with a tentative D call TRBD1 (6 bases). Germline V gene sequence: CDR1 FNHDT, CDR2 SITEND (reference sequence). The CDR3 spans 13 residues. The CDR3 protein is CASSIRTEYEQYF. Incomplete CDR3 DNA: TGTGCCAGCAGTATAAGGACAGAATAT.

As regards this clone: Germline and genes here are mouse. The CDR3 goes on 4 residues after the read ends, and that part is filled in from the germline J gene. Within the sample, other DNA sequences also encode this same CDR3. The chain uses TRBV1 and TRBJ2-1, with 9 nucleotides matching TRBD1. CDR3 length equals 15 residues. CDR1 is NSQYPW, CDR2 LRSPGD, per germline (reference sequence). Incomplete CDR3 DNA: TGCACCTGCAGTGCGCCACAGGGGGCTGGGGCT. Its translation is CTCSAPQGAGA. The CDR3 reads in full as CTCSAPQGAGAEQFF.

For this clone: Gene names refer to mouse genes. The read ends 4 residues shy of where the CDR3 ends; the end is completed using the germline J gene. This sequence joins TRBV2 and TRBJ1-2; weak D call: TRBD1 (5 bases). In germline, CDR1 is LGHNA, CDR2 YSYQKL. This CDR3 is built from 15 residues. V lost 0 bases, J lost 3 bases, and 11 bases lay in between. The CDR3 sequence: CASSQDPTGHSDYTF. CDR3 bases read: TGTGCCAGCAGCCAAGATCCAACAGGCCACTCC.

Regarding this clone: Mouse gene names and germline throughout. The read finishes 4 residues shy of the CDR3 end, and the germline J gene is used to complete it. The chain is built from TRBV16 and TRBJ1-1; D is undetermined. This CDR3 spans 15 amino acids. V was pared by 0 bases and J by 0 bases, with 8 bases between. CDR1 is SGHSA and CDR2 is FRNQAP in the germline V gene. The CDR3 region is CASSLDTNANTEVFF. The CDR3 bases that were read are TGTGCAAGCAGCTTAGATACAAATGCAAACACA.

This clone was recorded a few times. Each gene name is a mouse one. Read sequence stops 4 residues before the CDR3 end, and the germline J gene provides the missing end. The V gene is TRBV14, the J gene TRBJ2-7; 12 bases match TRBD1. The junction had 2 bases not matched to a gene; V was cut back by 2 bases and J by 2 bases. From germline, CDR1 is SGHDT and CDR2 FRDEAV. The CDR3 has 15 residues. CDR3 protein: CASSLGQGATYEQYF. CDR3 DNA (partial): TGTGCCAGCAGTTTGGGACAGGGGGCGACCTAT.

About this clone: Gene names are mouse gene names. The CDR3 end lies 4 residues beyond the end of the read and is filled in from the germline J gene. The chain has TRBV14 and TRBJ2-5, with 8 bases identical to TRBD1. The CDR3 runs to 14 residues. V lost 4 bases, J lost 2 bases, and 3 bases stayed unmatched. The germline V gene has CDR1 SGHDT and CDR2 FRDEAV. CDR3 DNA (partial): TGTGCCAGCAGTCCACAGGGGGGCCAAGAC. Protein sequence: CASSPQGGQD. In full, the CDR3 is CASSPQGGQDTQYF.

Points on this clone: Mouse names are used for the genes. Read sequence stops 4 residues before the CDR3 end, and the germline J gene provides the missing end. This chain uses TRBV13-1 with TRBJ2-3; 8 bases match TRBD2. This CDR3 is 15 amino acids long. V was clipped by 6 bases and J by 1 base; unmatched bases: 7. CDR1 is NSHNY and CDR2 is SYGAGN in the germline V gene. CDR3: CASKDGGGRAETLYF. The CDR3 DNA, read in part, is TGTGCCAGCAAGGATGGGGGGGGGCGTGCAGAA.

The sample holds a few counts of this clone. Germline and genes: mouse. The CDR3 extends 4 residues past the end of the read, so its final part is completed from the germline J gene. This sequence joins TRBV13-1 and TRBJ2-5, with D possibly being TRBD1 (6 bases). V lost 2 bases and J 3 bases, leaving 10 bases between the germline ends. The CDR3 is 14 residues long. Germline assignment: CDR1 NSHNY and CDR2 SYGAGN. The sequenced CDR3 bases are TGTGCCAGCAGTGACCCGACAGGTCAAGAC. Its protein is CASSDPTGQD. The full CDR3 sequence reads CASSDPTGQDTQYF.

To note about this clone: Gene names refer to mouse genes. The read is 4 residues too short to cover the CDR3 end, so that end is filled in from the germline J gene. V and J are TRBV13-1 and TRBJ2-5; 8 bases align to TRBD1. CDR1 and CDR2 (germline): NSHNY, SYGAGN. J lost 0 bases, V lost 5 bases, and 5 bases had no gene match. The CDR3 spans 15 residues. The CDR3 loop reads CASSWDRSNQDTQYF. The CDR3 DNA, read in part, is TGTGCCAGCAGCTGGGACAGGAGTAACCAAGAC.

A word on this clone: The genes are named according to mouse. The DNA ends 4 residues before the CDR3 does, and the rest of the CDR3 is filled in from the germline J gene. The chain carries TRBV4 and TRBJ1-1; D remains ambiguous. The germline V and J ends were trimmed by 4 bases and 0 bases, with 3 bases remaining between them. This CDR3 has 12 amino acids. Germline loops: CDR1 LGHDT, CDR2 YNNKQL (reference sequence). Here the CDR3 reads CASSLQNTEVFF. The DNA read from the CDR3 is TGTGCCAGCAGCTTACAGAACACA.

About this clone itself: The listed genes are named as in mouse. Read data end 4 residues before the CDR3 end; the end is taken from the germline J gene. The rearrangement links TRBV12-1 to TRBJ1-2, with TRBD1 as a possible D gene (5 bases). Trimming took off 4 bases at V and 2 bases at J, with 13 bases between the two ends. The V gene's germline CDR1 is SGHSN and CDR2 HYEKVE. The CDR3 sequence is 14 residues long. The covered CDR3 bases are TGTGCCAGCTCCCTCACCAGGGAGAACTCC. This gives the protein CASSLTRENS. The whole CDR3 is CASSLTRENSDYTF.